The 21 T cell receptor beta chains below were found in one sample sequenced in a study of identical twins. MiXCR, run by TCRdb on the 5' RACE reads, gives a single entry per CDR3 protein. The sample yields a few hundred thousand distinct CDR3 sequences, more than 9% seen once. The sample was also linked to a second study, of yellow fever vaccine responses in identical twins.

The sample taken for sequencing was PBMCs. These receptors came from a woman aged 18-30 years in good health.

V and J are TRBV7-9 and TRBJ2-7; 8 positions match TRBD2. V trimming: 7 bases; J trimming: 0 bases; junction bases outside the gene matches: 11. This CDR3 has 16 amino acids. CDR1 and CDR2 (germline): SEHNR, FQNEAQ (reference sequence). The DNA for the CDR3 is TGTGCCAGCACCCCGACTGGCGGGAGGAGCTCCTACGAGCAGTACTTC. Its protein product is CASTPTGGRSSYEQYF. Based on the CDR3 plus reference TRBV7-9 and TRBJ2-7, the full variable domain is DTGVSQNPRHKITKRGQNVTFRCDPISEHNRLYWYRQTLGQGPEFLTYFQNEAQLEKSRLLSDRFSAERPKGSFSTLEIQRTEQGDSAMYLCASTPTGGRSSYEQYFGPGTRLTVT.

The chain recombines TRBV7-9 with TRBJ2-3, with TRBD2 matching over 7 bases. Germline trimming cut 4 bases from V and 2 bases from J; bases unmatched to any gene: 9. The CDR3 spans 16 residues. The germline gives CDR1 SEHNR, CDR2 FQNEAQ (reference sequence). Here the CDR3 DNA reads TGTGCCAGCAGCTCCGCTAGCGGCCTCTTCACAGATACGCAGTATTTT. Encoded protein: CASSSASGLFTDTQYF.

This clonotype was recorded a few times. The V gene is TRBV12-3 or TRBV12-4, the J gene TRBJ2-3; TRBD1 agrees at 7 bases. CDR3 length equals 17 residues. Losses at the gene ends were 5 bases for V and 2 bases for J; bases not matched to a gene: 13. CDR3 region: CASSPSGTVFSTDTQYF. DNA for the CDR3: TGTGCCAGCAGTCCTTCCGGGACAGTATTCTCCACAGATACGCAGTATTTT.

This sequence joins TRBV6-5 and TRBJ1-5, with D possibly TRBD1 on 5 matching bases. The V and J ends lost 2 bases and 3 bases respectively, with 11 bases between them. Germline CDR1 MNHEY, CDR2 SVGAGI. CDR3 length: 15 residues. The CDR3 spells CASSYDGTYNQPQHF. The CDR3 DNA reads TGTGCCAGCAGTTACGACGGGACCTACAATCAGCCCCAGCATTTT.

This clonotype came up many times. The gene calls are TRBV15 and TRBJ1-1; D is undetermined. There are 14 residues in the CDR3. CDR1 is LNHNV, CDR2 YYDKDF, per germline (reference sequence). The V end lost 0 bases, the J end lost 6 bases, and 11 bases lay between the germline ends. In DNA form, the CDR3 reads TGTGCCACCAGCAGAGATAAAGACCACGCTGAAGCTTTCTTT. Its translation is CATSRDKDHAEAFF.

In this sample, this clonotype turned up a few times. The rearrangement uses TRBV20-1 and TRBJ2-5; the match to TRBD1 covers 10 bases. The junction had 17 bases not matched to a gene; V was cut back by 6 bases and J by 4 bases. CDR3 length: 17 residues. In germline, CDR1 is DFQATT, CDR2 SNEGSKA (reference sequence). CDR3 nucleotide sequence: TGCAGTGCAGCCCCGCCGGGACAGGGGATTAAGGGAGAGACCCAGTACTTC. This codes for CSAAPPGQGIKGETQYF.

The chain uses TRBV2 and TRBJ2-3; no reliable D call. Germline lookup yields CDR1 SNHLY and CDR2 FYNNEI. The V and J ends lost 9 bases and 4 bases respectively, with 8 bases between them. The CDR3 sequence is 11 residues long. The CDR3, as DNA: TGTGCCAGGGACCCCGCAGATACGCAGTATTTT. It is translated as CARDPADTQYF.

This clonotype has a count of ten or more. V is TRBV3-1 and J is TRBJ2-4; no clear D gene. From germline, CDR1 is LGHDT and CDR2 YNNKEL (reference sequence). V lost 1 base, J lost 7 bases, and 14 bases lay in between. The CDR3 length is 15 residues. The CDR3 region is CASSQVRTSGNIQYF. As DNA, the CDR3 is TGTGCCAGCAGCCAAGTTCGGACCTCCGGGAACATTCAGTACTTC.

This clonotype was observed a few times. J is TRBJ2-1 and V is TRBV11-3, with D possibly being TRBD1 (5 bases). Germline CDR1 reads SGHNT; CDR2 reads YENEEA. Between the trimmed V and J ends, which lost 3 bases and 2 bases, there was a span of 11 bases. CDR3 length: 15 residues. In DNA, the CDR3 is TGTGCCAGCAGCTTCCGCTTGACAGCCTACAATGAGCAGTTCTTC. Protein: CASSFRLTAYNEQFF. Variable domain in full (rest from reference TRBV11-3 and TRBJ2-1): EAGVVQSPRYKIIEKKQPVAFWCNPISGHNTLYWYLQNLGQGPELLIRYENEEAVDDSQLPKDRFSAERLKGVDSTLKIQPAELGDSAVYLCASSFRLTAYNEQFFGPGTRLTVL.

This clonotype was picked up a small number of times. The rearrangement links TRBV4-2 to TRBJ2-7; 10 bases are a match to TRBD1. Germline trimming cut 0 bases from V and 6 bases from J; bases unmatched to any gene: 11. CDR3 length equals 17 residues. The germline CDR1 and CDR2 sequences are LGHNA and YNFKEQ. CDR3 in DNA: TGTGCCAGCAGCCAAGATCGAACCGGGACAGGGGCCTCCGAGCAGTACTTC. This encodes CASSQDRTGTGASEQYF.

This clonotype was detected only once. The chain carries TRBV6-2 or TRBV6-3 and TRBJ2-3; 8 bases map to TRBD2. J gave up 2 bases and V 9 bases, and 4 bases lay outside the gene matches. Germline values: CDR1 MNHEY, CDR2 SVGEGT. The CDR3 contains 13 residues. CDR3 sequence reads: CASIAGPTDTQYF. In DNA, the CDR3 is TGTGCCAGTATAGCGGGACCCACAGATACGCAGTATTTT.

Details on this clonotype: Germline is not matched at one junction end, which may reflect a read error. This rearrangement joins TRBV20-1 to TRBJ2-2; perhaps D is TRBD1 or TRBD2 (5 bases each). Germline CDR1 and CDR2: DFQATT and SNEGSKA (reference sequence). This CDR3 comprises 14 residues. The CDR3 loop reads CSAREGSITGELFF. The DNA for the CDR3 is TGCAGTGCTCGAGAGGGGAGCATCACCGGGGAGCTGTTTTTT.

This rearrangement joins TRBV20-1 to TRBJ2-3; 9 nucleotides align to TRBD2. The V segment lost 1 base and the J segment 1 base; nucleotides outside the gene matches: 3. The length of the CDR3 is 15 residues. The germline V gene has CDR1 DFQATT and CDR2 SNEGSKA (reference sequence). CDR3 coding DNA: TGCAGTGCTAGAGTTAGCGGGAGAGGCACAGATACGCAGTATTTT. Residues: CSARVSGRGTDTQYF.

This clonotype has at least ten counts. V and J are TRBV11-1 and TRBJ2-7, with 7 nucleotides matching TRBD2. Germline trimming cut 5 bases from V and 3 bases from J; bases unmatched to any gene: 10. This CDR3 region has 15 residues. Germline V lookup: CDR1 SGHAT, CDR2 FQDESV (reference sequence). Here the CDR3 reads CASSHGTNAYYEQYF. DNA of the CDR3: TGTGCCAGCAGCCACGGGACTAACGCCTACTACGAGCAGTACTTC.

At least ten counts were recorded for this clonotype. This chain connects TRBV29-1 to TRBJ1-1; D is possibly TRBD1 (6 bases). Germline CDR1 reads SQVTM; CDR2 reads ANQGSEA. CDR3 size: 14 residues. V was trimmed by 3 bases and J by 5 bases, leaving 16 bases between them. CDR3 sequence reads: CSVEKQGVRTEAFF. In DNA, the CDR3 is TGCAGCGTTGAGAAACAGGGTGTAAGGACTGAAGCTTTCTTT.

This chain links TRBV7-2 with TRBJ1-1; D is undetermined. Trimming cost V 2 bases and J 6 bases, with 10 bases left between them. Germline CDR1 is SGHTA and CDR2 is FQGNSA. The CDR3 totals 13 residues. In DNA form, the CDR3 reads TGTGCCAGCAGCTTATTCAGCGGTGCTGAAGCTTTCTTT. It yields the protein CASSLFSGAEAFF.

Many counts were recorded for this clonotype. The rearrangement links TRBV7-9 to TRBJ1-1, with TRBD1 matching 7 bases. Germline CDR1 reads SEHNR; CDR2 reads FQNEAQ (reference sequence). The ends lost 5 bases at V and 1 base at J; junction bases unmatched: 7. The CDR3 extends over 15 amino acids. In DNA form, the CDR3 reads TGTGCCAGCAGCCTGGGGGACAGACGGAACACTGAAGCTTTCTTT. Protein sequence: CASSLGDRRNTEAFF. The full variable domain, completed using reference TRBV7-9 and TRBJ1-1, is DTGVSQNPRHKITKRGQNVTFRCDPISEHNRLYWYRQTLGQGPEFLTYFQNEAQLEKSRLLSDRFSAERPKGSFSTLEIQRTEQGDSAMYLCASSLGDRRNTEAFFGQGTRLTVV.

The V call is TRBV19, the J call TRBJ2-5; 7 bases line up with TRBD2. With V trimmed by 7 bases and J by 0 bases, 8 bases remained unmatched. This CDR3 contains 15 residues. Per germline, CDR1 LNHDA and CDR2 SQIVND (reference sequence). The CDR3 loop reads CASTAGILYQETQYF. CDR3 coding DNA: TGTGCCAGTACAGCGGGGATTCTGTACCAAGAGACCCAGTACTTC.

Many counts were recorded for this clonotype. The chain links TRBV12-3 or TRBV12-4 to TRBJ1-5, with a possible D match to TRBD1 (5 bases). The ends were cut back, 6 bases at V and 5 bases at J, with 17 bases in the middle. The CDR3 runs to 15 residues. The CDR3: CASSVSGQLYQPQHF. CDR3 in DNA: TGTGCCAGCAGCGTATCGGGGCAGTTATATCAGCCCCAGCATTTT.

The gene calls are TRBV15 and TRBJ2-1; 10 nucleotides align to TRBD1. The germline gives CDR1 LNHNV, CDR2 YYDKDF (reference sequence). V was clipped by 1 base and J by 8 bases; unmatched bases: 5. The length of the CDR3 is 15 residues. DNA of the CDR3: TGTGCCACCAGCAGAGGGGACAGGGGTCTTCATGAGCAGTTCTTC. Protein sequence: CATSRGDRGLHEQFF.

This clonotype has more than one count but fewer than ten. The chain combines TRBV6-6 with TRBJ2-2, with a tentative D call TRBD1 (5 bases). This CDR3 has 17 residues. In germline, CDR1 is MNHNY, CDR2 SVGAGI (reference sequence). Trimming left V 6 bases short and J 0 bases short, with 17 bases between. The CDR3 coding sequence is TGTGCCAGCAGCCTACTCCCAGGGTCTACGAACACCGGGGAGCTGTTTTTT. It is translated as CASSLLPGSTNTGELFF.